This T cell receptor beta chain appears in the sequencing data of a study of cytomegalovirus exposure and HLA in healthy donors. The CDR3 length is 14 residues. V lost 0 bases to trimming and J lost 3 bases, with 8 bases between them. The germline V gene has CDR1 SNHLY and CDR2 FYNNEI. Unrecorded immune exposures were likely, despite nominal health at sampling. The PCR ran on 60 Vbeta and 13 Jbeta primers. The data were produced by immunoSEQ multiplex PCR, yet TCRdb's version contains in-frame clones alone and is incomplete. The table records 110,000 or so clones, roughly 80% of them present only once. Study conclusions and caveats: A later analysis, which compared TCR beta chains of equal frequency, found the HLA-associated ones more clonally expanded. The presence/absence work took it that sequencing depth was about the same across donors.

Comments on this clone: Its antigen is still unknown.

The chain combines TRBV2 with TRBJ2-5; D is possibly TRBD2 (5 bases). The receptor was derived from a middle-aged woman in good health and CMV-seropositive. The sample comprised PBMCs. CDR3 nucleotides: TGTGCCAGCAGTGAAGCGCCGGGGAAAGAGACCCAGTACTTC. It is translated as CASSEAPGKETQYF.